This T cell receptor beta chain came from a study of T cells in Graves' hyperthyroidism and ophthalmopathy. Study results and limitations: Blood held most thyroid clonotypes expanded above 0.001 frequency.

Absence of ophthalmopathy progression within 18 months defined stable Graves' hyperthyroidism. This clonotype showed up many times. As yet, its antigen is unknown. RNA transcripts provided the source from which TCR beta CDR3 regions were amplified. First-round RT-PCR of the TCR CDR3 relied on the HTBI primer set. TCRdb independently ran MiXCR on the multiplex PCR reads; one entry per CDR3 protein. Of 500,000 to 600,000 distinct CDR3 sequences in the sample, just over 45% were seen once. V trimming: 2 bases; J trimming: 0 bases; junction bases outside the gene matches: 2. Germline CDR1 and CDR2: DFQATT and SNEGSKA (reference sequence). This CDR3 contains 15 residues.

The TCR comes from a woman between 18 and 29 years old with Graves' hyperthyroidism. Sample: peripheral blood or thyroid tissue (not recorded which). The chain recombines TRBV20-1 with TRBJ2-7, with 12 bases aligning to TRBD2. The chain's CDR3 is CSARLAGGPSYEQYF. The CDR3 DNA reads as TGCAGTGCTAGACTAGCGGGAGGGCCCTCCTACGAGCAGTACTTC.